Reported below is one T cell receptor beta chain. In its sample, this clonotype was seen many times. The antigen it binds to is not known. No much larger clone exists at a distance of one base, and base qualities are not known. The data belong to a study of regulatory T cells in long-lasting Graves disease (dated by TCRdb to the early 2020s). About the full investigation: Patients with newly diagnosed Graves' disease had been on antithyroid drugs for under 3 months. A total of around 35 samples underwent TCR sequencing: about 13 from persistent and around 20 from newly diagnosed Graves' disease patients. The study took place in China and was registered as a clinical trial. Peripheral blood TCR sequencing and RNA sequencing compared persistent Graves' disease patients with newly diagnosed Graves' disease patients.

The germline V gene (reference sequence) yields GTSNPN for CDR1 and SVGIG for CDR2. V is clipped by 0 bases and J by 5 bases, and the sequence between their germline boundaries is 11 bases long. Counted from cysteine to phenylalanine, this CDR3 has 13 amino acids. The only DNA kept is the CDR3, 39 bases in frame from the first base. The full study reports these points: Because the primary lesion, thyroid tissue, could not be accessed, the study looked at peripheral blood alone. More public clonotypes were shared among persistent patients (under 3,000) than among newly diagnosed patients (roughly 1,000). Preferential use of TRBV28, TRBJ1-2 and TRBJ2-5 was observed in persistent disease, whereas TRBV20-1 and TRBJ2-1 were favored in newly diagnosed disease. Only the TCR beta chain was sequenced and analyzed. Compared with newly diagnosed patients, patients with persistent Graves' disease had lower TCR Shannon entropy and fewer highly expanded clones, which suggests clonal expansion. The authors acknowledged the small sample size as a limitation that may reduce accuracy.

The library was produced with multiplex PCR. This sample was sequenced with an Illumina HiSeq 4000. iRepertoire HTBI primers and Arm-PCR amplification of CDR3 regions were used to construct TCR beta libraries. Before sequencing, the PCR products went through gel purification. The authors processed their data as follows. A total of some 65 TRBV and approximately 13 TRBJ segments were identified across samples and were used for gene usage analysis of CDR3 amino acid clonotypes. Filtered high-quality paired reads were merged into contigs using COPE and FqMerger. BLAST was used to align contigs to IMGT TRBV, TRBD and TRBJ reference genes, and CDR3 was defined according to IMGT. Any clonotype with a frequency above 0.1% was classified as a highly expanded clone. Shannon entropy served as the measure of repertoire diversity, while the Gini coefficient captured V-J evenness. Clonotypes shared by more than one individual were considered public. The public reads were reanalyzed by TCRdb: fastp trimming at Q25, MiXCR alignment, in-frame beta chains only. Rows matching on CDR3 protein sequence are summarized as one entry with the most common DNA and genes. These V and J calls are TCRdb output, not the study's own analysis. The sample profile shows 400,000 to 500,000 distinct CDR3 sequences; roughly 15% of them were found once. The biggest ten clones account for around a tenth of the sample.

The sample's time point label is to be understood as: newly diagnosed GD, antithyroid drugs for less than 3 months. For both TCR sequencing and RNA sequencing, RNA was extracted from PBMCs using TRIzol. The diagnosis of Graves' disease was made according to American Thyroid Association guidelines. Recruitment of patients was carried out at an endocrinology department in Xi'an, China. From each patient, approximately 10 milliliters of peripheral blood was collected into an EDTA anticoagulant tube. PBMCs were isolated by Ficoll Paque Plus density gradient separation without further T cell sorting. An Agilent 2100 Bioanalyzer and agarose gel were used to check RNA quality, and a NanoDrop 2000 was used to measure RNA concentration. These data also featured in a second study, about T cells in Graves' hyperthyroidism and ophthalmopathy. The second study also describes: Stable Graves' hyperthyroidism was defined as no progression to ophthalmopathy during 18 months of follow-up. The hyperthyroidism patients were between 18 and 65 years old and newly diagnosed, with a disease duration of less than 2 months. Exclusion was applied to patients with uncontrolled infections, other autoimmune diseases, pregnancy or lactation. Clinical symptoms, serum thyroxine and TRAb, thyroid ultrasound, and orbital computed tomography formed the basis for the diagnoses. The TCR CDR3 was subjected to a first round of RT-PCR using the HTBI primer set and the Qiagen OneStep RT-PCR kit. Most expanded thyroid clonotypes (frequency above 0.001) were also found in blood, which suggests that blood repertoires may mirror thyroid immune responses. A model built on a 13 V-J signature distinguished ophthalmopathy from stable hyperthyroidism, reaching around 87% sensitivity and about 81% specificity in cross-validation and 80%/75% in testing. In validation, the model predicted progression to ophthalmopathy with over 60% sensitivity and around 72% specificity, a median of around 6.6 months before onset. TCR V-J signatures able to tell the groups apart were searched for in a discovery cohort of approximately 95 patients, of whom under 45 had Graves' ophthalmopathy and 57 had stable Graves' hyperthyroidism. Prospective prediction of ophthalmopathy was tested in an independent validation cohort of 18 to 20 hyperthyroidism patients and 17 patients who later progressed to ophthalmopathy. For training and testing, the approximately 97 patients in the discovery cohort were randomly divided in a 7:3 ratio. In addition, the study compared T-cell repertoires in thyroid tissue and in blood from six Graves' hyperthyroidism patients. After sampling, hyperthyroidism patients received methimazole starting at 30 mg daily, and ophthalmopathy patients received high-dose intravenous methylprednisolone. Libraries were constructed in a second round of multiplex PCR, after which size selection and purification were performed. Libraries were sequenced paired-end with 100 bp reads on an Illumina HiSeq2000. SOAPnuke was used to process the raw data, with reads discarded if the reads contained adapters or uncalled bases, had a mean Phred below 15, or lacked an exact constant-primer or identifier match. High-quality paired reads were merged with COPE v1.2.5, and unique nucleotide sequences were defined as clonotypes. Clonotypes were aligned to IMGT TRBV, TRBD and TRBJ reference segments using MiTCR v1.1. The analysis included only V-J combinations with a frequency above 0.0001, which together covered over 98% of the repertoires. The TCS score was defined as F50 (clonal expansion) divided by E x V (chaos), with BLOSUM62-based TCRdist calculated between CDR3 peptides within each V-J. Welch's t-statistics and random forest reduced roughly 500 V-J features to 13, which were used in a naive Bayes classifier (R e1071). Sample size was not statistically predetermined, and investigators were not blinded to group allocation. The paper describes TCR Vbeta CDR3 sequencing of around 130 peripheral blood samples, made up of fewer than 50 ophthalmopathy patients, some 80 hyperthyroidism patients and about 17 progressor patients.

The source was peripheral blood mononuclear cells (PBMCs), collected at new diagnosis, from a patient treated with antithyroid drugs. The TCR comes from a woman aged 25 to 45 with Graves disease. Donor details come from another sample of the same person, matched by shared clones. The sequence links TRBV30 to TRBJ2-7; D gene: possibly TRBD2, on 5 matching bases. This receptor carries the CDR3 CAWSVASPHEQYF. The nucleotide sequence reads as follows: TGTGCCTGGAGTGTAGCTAGCCCGCACGAGCAGTACTTC.